This T cell receptor (beta chain) was sequenced in a study of cytomegalovirus exposure and HLA in healthy donors. Study-level points and caveats: Presence/absence analyses assumed roughly uniform sequencing depth across donors, which may not hold.

About this clone: As yet, its antigen is unknown.

Trimming left V 6 bases short and J 0 bases short, with 15 bases between. The CDR3 is 16 amino acids. Germline assignment: CDR1 ENHRY and CDR2 SYGVKD. PCR primers comprised 60 Vbeta and 13 Jbeta primers. Only in-frame clones appear in the TCRdb table, and some are missing; sequencing was by immunoSEQ multiplex PCR. In the table there are under 200,000 clones, over 75% of which are singletons. Sequencing was performed on PBMCs. The TCR originated in a woman aged 18-29 years in good health and CMV-seronegative. The J gene is TRBJ2-1, the V gene TRBV10-3; weak D call: TRBD2 (6 bases). In nucleotides, the CDR3 is TGTGCCATCAGAGGAGCGGGCGCTAGCTCCTACAATGAGCAGTTCTTC. This sequence encodes CAIRGAGASSYNEQFF.